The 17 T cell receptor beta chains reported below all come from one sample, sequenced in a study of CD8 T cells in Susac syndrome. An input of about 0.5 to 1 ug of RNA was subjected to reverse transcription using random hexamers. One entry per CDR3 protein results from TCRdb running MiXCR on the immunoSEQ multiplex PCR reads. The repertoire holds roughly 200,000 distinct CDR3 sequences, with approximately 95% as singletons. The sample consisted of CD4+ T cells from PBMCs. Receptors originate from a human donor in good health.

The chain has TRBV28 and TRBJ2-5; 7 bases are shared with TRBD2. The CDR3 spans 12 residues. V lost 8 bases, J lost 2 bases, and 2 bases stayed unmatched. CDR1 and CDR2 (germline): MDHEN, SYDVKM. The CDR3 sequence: CASRGVQETQYF. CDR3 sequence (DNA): TGTGCCAGCCGGGGGGTACAAGAGACCCAGTACTTC.

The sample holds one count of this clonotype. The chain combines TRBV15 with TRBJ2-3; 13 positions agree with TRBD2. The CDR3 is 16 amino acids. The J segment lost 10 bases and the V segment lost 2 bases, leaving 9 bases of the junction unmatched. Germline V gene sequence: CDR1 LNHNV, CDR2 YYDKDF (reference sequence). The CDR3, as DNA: TGTGCCACCAGCAGATACGGACTAGCGGGAGTATTGGCGCAGTATTTT. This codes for CATSRYGLAGVLAQYF.

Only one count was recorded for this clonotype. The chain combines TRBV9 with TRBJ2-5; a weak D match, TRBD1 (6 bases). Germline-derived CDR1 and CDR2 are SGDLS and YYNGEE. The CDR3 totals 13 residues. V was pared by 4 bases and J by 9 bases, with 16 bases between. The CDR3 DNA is TGTGCCAGCAGCCCGCACCTACAGGGCGCCCAGTACTTC. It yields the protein CASSPHLQGAQYF.

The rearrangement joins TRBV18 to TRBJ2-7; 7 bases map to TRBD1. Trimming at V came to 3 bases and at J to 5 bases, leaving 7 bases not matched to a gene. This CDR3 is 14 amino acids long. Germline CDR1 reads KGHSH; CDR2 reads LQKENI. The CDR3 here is CASSPNRGGDEQYF. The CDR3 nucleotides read TGTGCCAGCTCACCCAACAGGGGTGGCGACGAGCAGTACTTC.

CDR3 protein: CASSVGNGGNTDTQYF. In DNA form, the CDR3 reads TGTGCCAGCAGCGTAGGCAACGGGGGGAACACAGATACGCAGTATTTT. The genes are TRBV9 and TRBJ2-3; 7 nucleotides align to TRBD2. The CDR3 contains 16 residues. Germline assignment: CDR1 SGDLS and CDR2 YYNGEE. Trimming took 0 bases from V and 2 from J; bases not matched to a gene: 6.

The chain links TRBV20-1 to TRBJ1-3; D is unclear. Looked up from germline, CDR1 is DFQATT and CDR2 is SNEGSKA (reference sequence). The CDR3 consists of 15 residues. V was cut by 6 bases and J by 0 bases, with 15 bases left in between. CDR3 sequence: CSAPAVRSSGNTIYF. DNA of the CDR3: TGCAGTGCGCCCGCGGTAAGGTCCTCTGGAAACACCATATATTTT.

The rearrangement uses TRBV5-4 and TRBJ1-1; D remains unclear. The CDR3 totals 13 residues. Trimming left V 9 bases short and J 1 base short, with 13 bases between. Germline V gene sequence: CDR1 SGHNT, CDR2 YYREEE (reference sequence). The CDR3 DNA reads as TGTGCCACCTCGAGGCAGCAGAACACTGAAGCTTTCTTT. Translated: CATSRQQNTEAFF.

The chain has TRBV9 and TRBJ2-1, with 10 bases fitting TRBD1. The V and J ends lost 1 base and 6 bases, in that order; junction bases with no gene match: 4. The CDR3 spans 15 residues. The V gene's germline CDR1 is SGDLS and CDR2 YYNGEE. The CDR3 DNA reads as TGTGCCAGCAGCGTAAGTGGGACAGGGGCCAATGAGCAGTTCTTC. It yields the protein CASSVSGTGANEQFF.

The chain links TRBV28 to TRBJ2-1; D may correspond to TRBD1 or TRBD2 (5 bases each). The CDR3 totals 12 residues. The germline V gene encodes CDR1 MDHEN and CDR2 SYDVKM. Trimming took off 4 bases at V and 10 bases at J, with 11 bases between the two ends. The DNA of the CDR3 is TGTGCCAGCAGTTCAACAGGAGGCGAGCAGTTCTTC. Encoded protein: CASSSTGGEQFF.

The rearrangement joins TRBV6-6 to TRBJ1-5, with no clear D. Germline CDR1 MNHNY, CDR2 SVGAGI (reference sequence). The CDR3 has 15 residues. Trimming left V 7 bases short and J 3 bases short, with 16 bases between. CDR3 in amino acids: CASTSGGLPNQPQHF. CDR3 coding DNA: TGTGCCAGCACGTCCGGCGGGCTCCCCAATCAGCCCCAGCATTTT.

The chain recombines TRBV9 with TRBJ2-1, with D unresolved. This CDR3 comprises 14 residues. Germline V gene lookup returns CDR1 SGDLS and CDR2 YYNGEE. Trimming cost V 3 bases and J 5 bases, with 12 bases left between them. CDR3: CASSADPLNNEQFF. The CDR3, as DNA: TGTGCCAGCAGCGCCGACCCTCTAAACAATGAGCAGTTCTTC.

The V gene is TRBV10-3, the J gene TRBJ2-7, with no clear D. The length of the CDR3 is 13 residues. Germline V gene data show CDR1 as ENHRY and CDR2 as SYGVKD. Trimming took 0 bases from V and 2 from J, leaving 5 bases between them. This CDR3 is CAISESDTYEQYV. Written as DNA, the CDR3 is TGTGCCATCAGTGAGTCAGACACCTACGAGCAGTACGTC.

The CDR3 nucleotides read TGTGCCAGCAGCCCACGCTCTAGCGCCGCCTACGAGCAGTACTTC. Protein sequence: CASSPRSSAAYEQYF. The chain couples TRBV3-1 to TRBJ2-7, with D maybe TRBD2 (6 bases). Deletions cut 4 bases from V and 2 bases from J, with 15 bases between. The CDR3 runs 15 residues. Per germline, CDR1 LGHDT and CDR2 YNNKEL (reference sequence).

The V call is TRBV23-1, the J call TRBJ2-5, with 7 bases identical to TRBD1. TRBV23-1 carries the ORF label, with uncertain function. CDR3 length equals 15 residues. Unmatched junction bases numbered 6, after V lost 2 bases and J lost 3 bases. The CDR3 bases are TGCGCCAGCAGTCAACCCACGACAGGGAAAGAGACCCAGTACTTC. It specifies CASSQPTTGKETQYF.

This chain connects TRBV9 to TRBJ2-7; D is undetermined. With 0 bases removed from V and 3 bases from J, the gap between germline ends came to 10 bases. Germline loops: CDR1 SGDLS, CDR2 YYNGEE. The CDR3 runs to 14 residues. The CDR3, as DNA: TGTGCCAGCAGCGTAGAGGGTCCCAGCTACGAGCAGTACTTC. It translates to CASSVEGPSYEQYF.

In nucleotides, the CDR3 is TGCAGCGTTGTATGGGCGGACAGGGCCTACGAGCAGTACTTC. This sequence encodes CSVVWADRAYEQYF. The genes are TRBV29-1 and TRBJ2-7, with 8 positions matching TRBD1. V lost 4 bases, J lost 2 bases, and 7 bases stayed unmatched. CDR1 SQVTM and CDR2 ANQGSEA come from the germline V gene. This CDR3 spans 14 amino acids.

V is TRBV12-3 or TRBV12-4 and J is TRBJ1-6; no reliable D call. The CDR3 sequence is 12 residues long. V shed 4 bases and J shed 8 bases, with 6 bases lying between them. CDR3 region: CASSSRYSPLHF. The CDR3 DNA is TGTGCCAGCAGTTCTAGGTATTCACCCCTCCACTTT.